The clone carrying this T cell receptor beta chain has ten or more counts. Its antigen is currently unknown. One end of the junction varies from germline; a read error may be responsible. The record originates from a study of regulatory T cells in long-lasting Graves disease. Study as a whole: By definition, persistent Graves' disease involved antithyroid drugs for over 5 years alongside positive TSH receptor antibodies. Study results and limitations: TRBV28, TRBJ1-2 and TRBJ2-5 were favored in persistent disease. Patients with persistent Graves' had lower TCR diversity than newly diagnosed patients.

Time point indicated: persistent/refractory GD, antithyroid drugs over 5 years with positive TRAb. Generation of the TCR library employed RNA extracted from PBMCs. As a group, patients came from one endocrinology department in Xi'an, China. Building the TCR beta libraries relied on iRepertoire HTBI primers, and CDR3 regions underwent Arm-PCR. Each CDR3 protein gets one entry after TCRdb re-called the multiplex PCR reads with MiXCR. The sample includes hundreds of thousands of distinct CDR3 sequences, less than 25% of them seen just once. This CDR3 spans 14 amino acids. The V call is TRBV12-3 or TRBV12-4, the J call TRBJ2-5; D might be TRBD2 (5 bases). The clonotype originates from a female donor with Graves disease. The sample consisted of peripheral blood mononuclear cells (PBMCs), taken when the disease was refractory, from a patient treated with antithyroid drugs. CDR3 nucleotides: TGTGCCAGCAGCTTAGCGCGCGGACAAGAGACCCAGTACTTC. Encoded protein: CASSLARGQETQYF.